This TCR beta chain was identified during a study of T cells in Graves' hyperthyroidism and ophthalmopathy. Notes on this clonotype: Its antigen is undetermined.

The definition of stable Graves' hyperthyroidism was no ophthalmopathy progression within 18 months. Investigators excluded patients with uncontrolled infection, other autoimmune disease, pregnancy or lactation. In making diagnoses, clinical symptoms, serum thyroxine and TRAb, thyroid ultrasound and orbital computed tomography were all used. Amplification yielded TCR beta CDR3 regions, with RNA transcripts as the source. HTBI primers drove first-round RT-PCR of the TCR CDR3. TCRdb re-called the multiplex PCR reads through MiXCR, storing one row per CDR3 protein. In the table there are some 350,000 distinct CDR3 sequences, about 25% of which are singletons. General study points: Before onset, ophthalmopathy was predicted by the model a median roughly 6.8 months earlier.

CDR3 size: 14 residues. V lost 3 bases and J 7 bases, leaving 16 bases between the germline ends. Germline V gene data show CDR1 as MNHEY and CDR2 as SMNVEV (reference sequence). The sequence derives from a man in his forties or fifties with Graves' hyperthyroidism. The chain employs TRBV27 and TRBJ2-7; D is possibly TRBD1 (5 bases). Input material: blood. The CDR3 region is CASSLGPVLNEQYF. CDR3 DNA: TGTGCCAGCAGTTTGGGGCCAGTCCTCAATGAGCAGTACTTC.